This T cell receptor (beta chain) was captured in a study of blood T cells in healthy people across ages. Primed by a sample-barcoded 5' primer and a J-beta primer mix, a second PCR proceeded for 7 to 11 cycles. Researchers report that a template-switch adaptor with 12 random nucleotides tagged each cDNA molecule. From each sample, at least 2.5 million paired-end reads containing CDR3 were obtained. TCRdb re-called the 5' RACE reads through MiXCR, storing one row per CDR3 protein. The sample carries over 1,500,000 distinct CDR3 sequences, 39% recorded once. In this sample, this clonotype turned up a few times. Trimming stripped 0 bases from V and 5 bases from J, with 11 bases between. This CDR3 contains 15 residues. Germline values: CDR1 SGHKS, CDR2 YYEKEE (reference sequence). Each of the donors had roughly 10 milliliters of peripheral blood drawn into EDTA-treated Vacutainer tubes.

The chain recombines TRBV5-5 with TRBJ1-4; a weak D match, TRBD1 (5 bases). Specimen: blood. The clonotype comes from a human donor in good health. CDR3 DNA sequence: TGTGCCAGCAGCTTGGACAGGCTCAACAATGAAAAACTGTTTTTT. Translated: CASSLDRLNNEKLFF.